This is a list of T cell receptor beta chains from one sample in a study of CD8 T cells in ankylosing spondylitis. Via MiXCR, TCRdb re-called the 5' RACE reads, giving one row per CDR3 protein. The data hold a few hundred thousand distinct CDR3 sequences, with around 25% observed a single time. Source material: blood, either unsorted or a sorted T cell fraction (not recorded which). These receptors were taken from a male donor with ankylosing spondylitis or in good health (not recorded which). CDR3s include the opening cysteine and the closing phenylalanine or tryptophan. D genes are given only for firm matches. Where a row states a size, it is once, few, many or the class of an expanded clone; other rows omit it.

cdr3_aa: CASSAAYEQYF
cdr3_nt: TGTGCCAGCAGCGCTGCCTACGAGCAGTACTTC
j_call: TRBJ2-7
clone_size: many
d_call: .
v_call: TRBV11-2

cdr3_aa: CASSPTQRGYGYTF
cdr3_nt: TGTGCCAGCAGTCCGACTCAACGGGGATATGGCTACACCTTC
j_call: TRBJ1-2
clone_size: many
d_call: .
v_call: TRBV6-1

cdr3_aa: CASSLDRGPEAFF
cdr3_nt: TGTGCCAGCAGTTTGGACAGGGGCCCTGAAGCTTTCTTT
j_call: TRBJ1-1
clone_size: many
d_call: TRBD1
v_call: TRBV6-6

cdr3_aa: CASSAGQGSNEQFF
cdr3_nt: TGTGCCAGCAGCGCCGGACAGGGCTCCAATGAGCAGTTCTTC
j_call: TRBJ2-1
clone_size: .
d_call: TRBD1
v_call: TRBV7-3

cdr3_aa: CASRSALNQPQHF
cdr3_nt: TGTGCCAGCAGATCGGCCCTCAATCAGCCCCAGCATTTT
j_call: TRBJ1-5
clone_size: few
d_call: .
v_call: TRBV6-1

cdr3_aa: CAIRTNPGLAGASYEQYF
cdr3_nt: TGTGCCATCAGGACGAATCCAGGACTAGCGGGGGCCTCCTACGAGCAGTACTTC
j_call: TRBJ2-7
clone_size: many
d_call: TRBD2
v_call: TRBV10-3

cdr3_aa: CSAFLPGGRKETQYF
cdr3_nt: TGCAGTGCCTTTCTACCCGGGGGGCGGAAAGAGACCCAGTACTTC
j_call: TRBJ2-5
clone_size: many
d_call: .
v_call: TRBV20-1

cdr3_aa: CATGLAGKTGELFF
cdr3_nt: TGTGCCACGGGACTAGCGGGGAAAACCGGGGAGCTGTTTTTT
j_call: TRBJ2-2
clone_size: once
d_call: TRBD2
v_call: TRBV11-2

cdr3_aa: CASRTPSGQGGWNYGYTF
cdr3_nt: TGTGCCAGCAGAACCCCATCCGGACAGGGAGGTTGGAACTATGGCTACACCTTC
j_call: TRBJ1-2
clone_size: .
d_call: TRBD1
v_call: TRBV28

cdr3_aa: CASSLAGRGNEAFF
cdr3_nt: TGTGCCAGCAGTTTAGCGGGTAGGGGAAATGAAGCTTTCTTT
j_call: TRBJ1-1
clone_size: .
d_call: .
v_call: TRBV12-3/TRBV12-4

cdr3_aa: CSVAGADTQYF
cdr3_nt: TGCAGTGTGGCGGGGGCAGATACGCAGTATTTT
j_call: TRBJ2-3
clone_size: .
d_call: TRBD2
v_call: TRBV20-1

cdr3_aa: CSAVVTEAFF
cdr3_nt: TGCAGCGCCGTGGTCACTGAAGCTTTCTTT
j_call: TRBJ1-1
clone_size: many
d_call: .
v_call: TRBV29-1